The source of this T cell receptor (beta chain) is a study of cytomegalovirus exposure and HLA in healthy donors. CDR3 size: 16 residues. Deletions cut 6 bases from V and 5 bases from J, with 22 bases between. CDR1 and CDR2 from the germline V gene are LNHDA and SQIVND (reference sequence). As regards this clone: Its antigen is currently unknown.

Use of 60 Vbeta and 13 Jbeta primers characterized the PCR. Measured with immunoSEQ multiplex PCR; TCRdb has only the in-frame clones, and not every one. The sample holds approximately 100,000 clones, about 80% seen once. This cohort consisted of healthy bone marrow donors. General study findings and limits: The authors later found HLA-associated TCR beta chains more clonally expanded than equally common others.

The chain combines TRBV19 with TRBJ1-1; a weak D match, TRBD1 (6 bases). The source of this sequence is a middle-aged man in good health and CMV-seronegative. The source material was PBMCs. The CDR3 DNA reads as TGTGCCAGTAGCCAACAGGGAAAGGACCCCCTAACTGAAGCTTTCTTT. Its protein is CASSQQGKDPLTEAFF.